The T cell receptor (beta chain) described here comes from a study of blood T cell repertoires in COVID-19. In the study overall: Material from acute and convalescent COVID-19 was sourced from the United States, Italy and Spain. T cells, B-cell-depleted T cells, or PBMCs supplied cDNA or gDNA.

Per the authors' pipeline: Cell counts per sample came from amplifying reference gene primers. Using immunoSEQ multiplex PCR, the repertoire was profiled, and TCRdb retains in-frame clones only, with some absent. That table gives V, J and clone size, and the DNA gave D and trimming. There are a few hundred thousand clones in the sample; over 80% occur only once, and about 1.5% lies in the top ten. The clonotype originates from a woman aged 35 to 49 who had recovered from COVID-19. The sample comprised peripheral blood.

The CDR3 here is CASSWGRDSTGELFF. The CDR3 DNA is TGTGCCAGCAGCTGGGGGCGCGATAGCACCGGGGAGCTGTTTTTT. This chain joins TRBV11-2 and TRBJ2-2, with D maybe TRBD1 (6 bases). V was shortened by 4 bases and J by 4 bases, with 13 bases between the two germline ends. In germline, CDR1 is SGHAT, CDR2 FQNNGV. The CDR3 has 15 amino acids.